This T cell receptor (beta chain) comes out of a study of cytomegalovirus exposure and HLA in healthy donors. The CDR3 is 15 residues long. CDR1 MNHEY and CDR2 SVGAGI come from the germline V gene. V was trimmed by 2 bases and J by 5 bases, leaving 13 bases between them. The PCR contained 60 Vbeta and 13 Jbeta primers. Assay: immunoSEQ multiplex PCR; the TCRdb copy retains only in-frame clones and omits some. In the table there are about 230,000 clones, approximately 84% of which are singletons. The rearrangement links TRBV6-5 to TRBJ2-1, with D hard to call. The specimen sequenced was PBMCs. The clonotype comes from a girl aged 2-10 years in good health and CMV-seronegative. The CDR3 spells CASSYGPRIDNEQFF. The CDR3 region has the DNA TGTGCCAGCAGTTACGGTCCTAGGATCGACAATGAGCAGTTCTTC.